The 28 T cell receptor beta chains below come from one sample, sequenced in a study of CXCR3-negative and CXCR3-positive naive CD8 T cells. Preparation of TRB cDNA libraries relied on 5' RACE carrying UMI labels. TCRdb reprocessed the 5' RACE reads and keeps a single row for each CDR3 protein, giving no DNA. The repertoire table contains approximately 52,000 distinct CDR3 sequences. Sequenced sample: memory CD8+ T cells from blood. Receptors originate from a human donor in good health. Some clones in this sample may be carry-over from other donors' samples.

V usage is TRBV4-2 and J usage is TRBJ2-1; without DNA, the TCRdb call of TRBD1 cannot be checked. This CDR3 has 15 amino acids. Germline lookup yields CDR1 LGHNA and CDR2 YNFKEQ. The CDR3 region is CASSQDQGGVDEQFF.

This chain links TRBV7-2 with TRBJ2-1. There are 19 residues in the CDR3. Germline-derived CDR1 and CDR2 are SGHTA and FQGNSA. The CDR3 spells CASSLIVAERISAFNEQFF.

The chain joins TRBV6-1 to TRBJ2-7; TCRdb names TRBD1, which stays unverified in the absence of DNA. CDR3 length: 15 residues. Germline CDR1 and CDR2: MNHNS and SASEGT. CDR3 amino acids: CASSDDRDKGYEQYF.

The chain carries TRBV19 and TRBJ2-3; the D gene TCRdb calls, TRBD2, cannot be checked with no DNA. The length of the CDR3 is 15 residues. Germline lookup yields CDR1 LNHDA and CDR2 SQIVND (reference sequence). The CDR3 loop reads CASSIFAGGPDTQYF. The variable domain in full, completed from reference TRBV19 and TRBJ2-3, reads DGGITQSPKYLFRKEGQNVTLSCEQNLNHDAMYWYRQDPGQGLRLIYYSQIVNDFQKGDIAEGYSVSREKKESFPLTVTSAQKNPTAFYLCASSIFAGGPDTQYFGPGTRLTVL.

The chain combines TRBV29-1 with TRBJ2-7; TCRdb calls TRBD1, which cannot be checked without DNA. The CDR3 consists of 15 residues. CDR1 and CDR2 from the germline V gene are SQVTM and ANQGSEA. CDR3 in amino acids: CSVEESGQVSYEQYF.

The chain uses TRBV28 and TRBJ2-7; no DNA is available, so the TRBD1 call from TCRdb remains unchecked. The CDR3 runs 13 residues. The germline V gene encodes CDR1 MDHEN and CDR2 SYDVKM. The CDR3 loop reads CASRSGGSDEQYF.

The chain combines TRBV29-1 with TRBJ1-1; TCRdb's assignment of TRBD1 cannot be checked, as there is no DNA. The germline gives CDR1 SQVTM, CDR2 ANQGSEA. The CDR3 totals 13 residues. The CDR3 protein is CSASDREHTEAFF.

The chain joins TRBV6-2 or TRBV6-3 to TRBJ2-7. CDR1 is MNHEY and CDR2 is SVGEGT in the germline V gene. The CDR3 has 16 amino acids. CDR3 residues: CATDHGSLKSSYEQYF.

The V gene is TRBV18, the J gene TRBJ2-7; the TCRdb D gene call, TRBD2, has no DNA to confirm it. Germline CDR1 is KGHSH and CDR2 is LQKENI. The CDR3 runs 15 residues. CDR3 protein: CASSPPGLTMEGQYF.

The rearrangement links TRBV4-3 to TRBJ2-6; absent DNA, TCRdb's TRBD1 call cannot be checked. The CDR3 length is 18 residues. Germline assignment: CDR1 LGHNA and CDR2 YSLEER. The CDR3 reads CASSQDRLGVPGANVLTF.

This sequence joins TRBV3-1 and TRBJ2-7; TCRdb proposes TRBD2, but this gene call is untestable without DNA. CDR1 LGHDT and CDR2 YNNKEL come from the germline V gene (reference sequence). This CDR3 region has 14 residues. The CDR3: CASSPSLDMREQYF.

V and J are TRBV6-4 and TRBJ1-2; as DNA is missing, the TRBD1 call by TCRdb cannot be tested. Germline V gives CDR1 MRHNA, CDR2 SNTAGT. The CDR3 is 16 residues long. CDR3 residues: CASSDPGQGANYGYTF.

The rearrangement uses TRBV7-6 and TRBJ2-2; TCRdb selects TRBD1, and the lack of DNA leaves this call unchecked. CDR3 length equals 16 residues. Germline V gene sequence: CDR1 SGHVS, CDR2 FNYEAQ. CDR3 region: CASSDPADRDTGELFF.

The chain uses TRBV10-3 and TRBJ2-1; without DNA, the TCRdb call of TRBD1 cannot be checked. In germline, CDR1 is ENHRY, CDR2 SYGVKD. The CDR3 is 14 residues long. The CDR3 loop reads CATKQDSSYNEQFF.

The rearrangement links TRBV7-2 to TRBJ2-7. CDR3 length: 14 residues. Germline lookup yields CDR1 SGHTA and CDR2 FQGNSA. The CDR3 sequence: CASSSVGRTYEQYF.

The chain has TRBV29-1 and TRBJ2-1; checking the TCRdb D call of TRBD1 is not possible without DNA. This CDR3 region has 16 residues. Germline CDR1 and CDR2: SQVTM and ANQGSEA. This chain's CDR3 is CSVVYPLATYYNEQFF.

The CDR3 is CSVLRGSTGELFF. The rearrangement links TRBV29-1 to TRBJ2-2; checking the TCRdb D call of TRBD1 is not possible without DNA. CDR3 length: 13 residues. Looked up from germline, CDR1 is SQVTM and CDR2 is ANQGSEA.

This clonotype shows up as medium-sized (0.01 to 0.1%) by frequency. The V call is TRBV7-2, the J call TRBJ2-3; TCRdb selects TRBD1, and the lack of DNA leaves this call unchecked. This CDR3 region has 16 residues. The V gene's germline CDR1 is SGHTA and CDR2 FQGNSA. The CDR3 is CASSLGGDLSTDTQYF.

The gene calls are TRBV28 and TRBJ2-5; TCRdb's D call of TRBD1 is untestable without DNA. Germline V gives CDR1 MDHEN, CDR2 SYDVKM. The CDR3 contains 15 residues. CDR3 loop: CASSLDRGLQETQYF.

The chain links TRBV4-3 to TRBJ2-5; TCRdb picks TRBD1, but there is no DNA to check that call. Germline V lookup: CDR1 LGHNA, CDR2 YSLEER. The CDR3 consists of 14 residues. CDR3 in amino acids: CASSQGQYQETQYF.

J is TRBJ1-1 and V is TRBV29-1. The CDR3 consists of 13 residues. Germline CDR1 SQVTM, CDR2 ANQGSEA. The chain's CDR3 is CSVEDGVRTEAFF.

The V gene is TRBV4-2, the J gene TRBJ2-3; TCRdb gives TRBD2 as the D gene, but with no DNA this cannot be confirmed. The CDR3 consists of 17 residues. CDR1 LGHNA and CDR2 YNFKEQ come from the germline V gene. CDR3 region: CASSQLAGGPYTDTQYF.

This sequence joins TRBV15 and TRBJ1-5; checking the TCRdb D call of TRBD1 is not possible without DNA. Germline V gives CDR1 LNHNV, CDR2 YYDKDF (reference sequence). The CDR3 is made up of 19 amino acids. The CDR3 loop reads CATSRDYGVDRGSNQPQHF.

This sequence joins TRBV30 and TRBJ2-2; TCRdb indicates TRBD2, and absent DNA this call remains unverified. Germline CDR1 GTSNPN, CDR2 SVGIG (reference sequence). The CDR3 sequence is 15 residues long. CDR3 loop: CAWSPAGRDTGELFF.

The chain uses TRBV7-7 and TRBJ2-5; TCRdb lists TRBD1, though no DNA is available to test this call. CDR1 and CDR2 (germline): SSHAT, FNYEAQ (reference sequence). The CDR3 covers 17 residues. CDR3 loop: CASSRKPRDKFQETQYF.

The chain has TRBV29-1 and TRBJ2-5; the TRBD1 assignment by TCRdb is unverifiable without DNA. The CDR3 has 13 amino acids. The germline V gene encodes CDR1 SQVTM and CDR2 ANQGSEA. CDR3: CSASGGYQETQYF.

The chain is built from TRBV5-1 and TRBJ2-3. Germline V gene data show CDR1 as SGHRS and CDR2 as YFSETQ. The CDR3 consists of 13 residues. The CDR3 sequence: CASSVGPTDTQYF.

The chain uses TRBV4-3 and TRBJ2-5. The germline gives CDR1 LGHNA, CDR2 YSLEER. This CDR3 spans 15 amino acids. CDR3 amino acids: CASSQTTPYQETQYF.